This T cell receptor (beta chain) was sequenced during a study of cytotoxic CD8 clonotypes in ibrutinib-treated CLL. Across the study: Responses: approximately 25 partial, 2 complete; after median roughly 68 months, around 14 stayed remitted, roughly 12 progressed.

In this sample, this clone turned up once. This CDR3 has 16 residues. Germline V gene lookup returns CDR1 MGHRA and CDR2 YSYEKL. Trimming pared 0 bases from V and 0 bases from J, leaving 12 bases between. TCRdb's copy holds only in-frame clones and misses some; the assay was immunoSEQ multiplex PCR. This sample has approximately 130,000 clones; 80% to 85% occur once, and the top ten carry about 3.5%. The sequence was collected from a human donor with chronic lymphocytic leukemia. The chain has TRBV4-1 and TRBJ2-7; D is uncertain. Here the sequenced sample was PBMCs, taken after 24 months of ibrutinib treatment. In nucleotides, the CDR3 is TGCGCCAGCAGCCAAGATCCCCCTCCTAGCTCCTACGAGCAGTACTTC. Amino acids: CASSQDPPPSSYEQYF.